Listed below are T cell receptor beta chains from one sample, sequenced in a study of Graves' ophthalmopathy and Graves' hyperthyroidism. MiXCR was run by TCRdb on the multiplex PCR reads, yielding one entry per CDR3 protein. Of under 350,000 distinct CDR3 sequences in the sample, roughly a sixth are singletons; the top ten hold 10% to 15%. Source material: peripheral blood. Every receptor here comes from an adult man with Graves' ophthalmopathy. Each CDR3 is given with its conserved first and last residue. The D gene is left open where the match is weak. A clone size is listed for some rows: how often the clone was seen (once, few, many), or a class if it is expanded.

cdr3_aa | cdr3_nt | d_call | j_call | clone_size | v_call
CASSLDGTETQYF | TGTGCCAGCAGCTTGGACGGCACCGAGACCCAGTACTTC | - | TRBJ2-5 | many | TRBV5-5
CASSLRTGGYWNEQYF | TGTGCCAGCAGTTTACGGACAGGGGGTTACTGGAACGAGCAGTACTTC | TRBD1 | TRBJ2-7 | many | TRBV6-5
CATKYTPNTEAFF | TGTGCCACCAAATACACACCGAACACTGAAGCTTTCTTT | - | TRBJ1-1 | many | TRBV6-1
CATKAGTALSSYNSPLHF | TGTGCCACAAAAGCCGGGACAGCTTTAAGCTCCTATAATTCACCCCTCCACTTT | TRBD1 | TRBJ1-6 | many | TRBV15
CASSTSGVLSTEAFF | TGTGCCAGTAGTACCTCAGGGGTTCTCAGCACTGAAGCTTTCTTT | - | TRBJ1-1 | many | TRBV19
CASSRLGGPDTQYF | TGTGCCAGCAGTCGCCTGGGGGGGCCAGATACGCAGTATTTT | - | TRBJ2-3 | many | TRBV12-3/TRBV12-4
CASTGQGALDEQFF | TGTGCCAGCACCGGACAGGGTGCATTGGATGAGCAGTTCTTC | TRBD1 | TRBJ2-1 | many | TRBV27
CASSLAVGGGVETQYF | TGTGCCAGCAGTTTAGCGGTAGGGGGAGGTGTCGAGACCCAGTACTTC | - | TRBJ2-5 | many | TRBV12-3/TRBV12-4
CASTLAGGPEQYF | TGCGCCAGCACACTAGCGGGAGGGCCCGAGCAGTACTTC | TRBD2 | TRBJ2-7 | many | TRBV5-1
CASSPAGGRRGTEAFF | TGCGCCAGCAGCCCTGCCGGGGGCAGGCGGGGCACTGAAGCTTTCTTT | - | TRBJ1-1 | many | TRBV4-1
CASSYGGAKETQYF | TGTGCCAGCAGTTACGGGGGGGCCAAAGAGACCCAGTACTTC | - | TRBJ2-5 | many | TRBV6-2/TRBV6-3
CASSLEGANTGELFF | TGCGCCAGCAGCTTGGAGGGGGCGAACACCGGGGAGCTGTTTTTT | - | TRBJ2-2 | many | TRBV5-1
CASSLAGTYEQYF | TGCGCCAGCAGCTTGGCGGGAACCTACGAGCAGTACTTC | - | TRBJ2-7 | many | TRBV5-1
CASSVTGDSGNTIYF | TGTGCCAGCAGCGTTACAGGAGACTCTGGAAACACCATATATTTT | - | TRBJ1-3 | many | TRBV9
CASSLVQVVDYGYTF | TGTGCCAGCAGCTTGGTACAGGTGGTCGACTATGGCTACACCTTC | - | TRBJ1-2 | many | TRBV5-6
CASSPRGQPYEQYF | TGTGCCAGCAGCCCGCGGGGACAGCCCTACGAGCAGTACTTC | - | TRBJ2-7 | many | TRBV9
CATSREGGTGGYEQYF | TGTGCCACCAGCAGAGAAGGGGGGACAGGGGGCTACGAGCAGTACTTC | TRBD1 | TRBJ2-7 | many | TRBV15
CASSLVGLGNTIYF | TGTGCCAGCAGTTTGGTGGGCCTCGGAAACACCATATATTTT | - | TRBJ1-3 | many | TRBV12-3/TRBV12-4
CATSLAGVPQETQYF | TGTGCCACCAGCCTAGCGGGAGTTCCCCAAGAGACCCAGTACTTC | TRBD2 | TRBJ2-5 | few | TRBV15
CASSEASSGNSYEQYF | TGTGCCAGCAGTGAAGCATCCAGCGGTAACTCCTACGAGCAGTACTTC | - | TRBJ2-7 | - | TRBV6-1
CASSYRRGLGAGELFF | TGTGCCAGCAGTTATCGCCGGGGTCTCGGGGCCGGGGAGCTGTTTTTT | - | TRBJ2-2 | many | TRBV27
CASSLNRPVGIYGYNF | TGTGCCAGCAGCCTGAATAGACCGGTGGGAATATATGGCTACAACTTC | - | TRBJ1-2 | - | TRBV11-2